This T cell receptor beta chain comes out of a study of T cells in Graves' hyperthyroidism and ophthalmopathy. Researchers amplified the TCR beta CDR3 regions from RNA transcripts. Primed by the HTBI set, a first-round RT-PCR was run on the TCR CDR3. TCRdb reprocessed the multiplex PCR reads with MiXCR, giving one entry per CDR3 protein. The table has approximately 590,000 distinct CDR3 sequences, less than 20% seen once. Per the germline V gene, CDR1 is LGHNA and CDR2 is YSLEER. This CDR3 has 14 amino acids. V dropped 1 base and J dropped 7 bases, with 12 bases sitting between them. This clonotype was found a few times. Extraction of PBMCs used about 9.2 ml of fresh peripheral blood.

The specimen sequenced was blood. This rearrangement joins TRBV4-3 to TRBJ2-3; D gene ambiguous. This clonotype originated in a woman aged 25 to 39 with Graves' hyperthyroidism. The CDR3 here is CASSQVTQDNTQYF. The CDR3 nucleotides read TGCGCCAGCAGCCAAGTCACCCAAGATAATACGCAGTATTTT.